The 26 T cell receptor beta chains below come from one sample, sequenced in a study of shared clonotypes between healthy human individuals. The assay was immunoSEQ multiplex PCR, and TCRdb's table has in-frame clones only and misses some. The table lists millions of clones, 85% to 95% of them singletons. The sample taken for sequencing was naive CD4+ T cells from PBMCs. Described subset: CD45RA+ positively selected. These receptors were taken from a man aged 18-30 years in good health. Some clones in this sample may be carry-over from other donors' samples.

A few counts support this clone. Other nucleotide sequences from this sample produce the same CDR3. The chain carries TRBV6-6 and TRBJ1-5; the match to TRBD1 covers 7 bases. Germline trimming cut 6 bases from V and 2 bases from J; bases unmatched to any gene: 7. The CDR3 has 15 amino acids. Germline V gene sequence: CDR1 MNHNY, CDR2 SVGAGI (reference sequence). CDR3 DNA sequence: TGTGCCAGCAGCCCCCAGGGGGGAGGCAATCAGCCCCAGCATTTT. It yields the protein CASSPQGGGNQPQHF.

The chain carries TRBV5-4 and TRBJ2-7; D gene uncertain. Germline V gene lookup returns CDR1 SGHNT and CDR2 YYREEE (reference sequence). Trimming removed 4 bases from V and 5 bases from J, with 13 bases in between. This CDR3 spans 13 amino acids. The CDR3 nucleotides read TGTGCCAGCAGCCAAACTCTGGGCGACGAGCAGTACTTC. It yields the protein CASSQTLGDEQYF.

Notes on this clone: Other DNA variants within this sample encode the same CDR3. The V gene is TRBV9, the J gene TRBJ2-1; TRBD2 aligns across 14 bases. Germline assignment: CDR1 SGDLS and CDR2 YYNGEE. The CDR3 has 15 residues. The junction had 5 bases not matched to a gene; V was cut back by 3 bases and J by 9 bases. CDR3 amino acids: CASSGGLAGVGEQFF. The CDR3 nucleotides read TGTGCCAGCAGCGGGGGACTAGCGGGAGTCGGTGAGCAGTTCTTC.

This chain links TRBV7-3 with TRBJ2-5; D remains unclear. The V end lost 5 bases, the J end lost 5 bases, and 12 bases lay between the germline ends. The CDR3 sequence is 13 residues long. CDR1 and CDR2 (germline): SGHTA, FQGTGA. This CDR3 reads CASSLGSAETQYF. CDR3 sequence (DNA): TGTGCCAGCAGCCTCGGCAGCGCCGAGACCCAGTACTTC.

The CDR3 sequence: CASSSRPAASTDTQYF. The CDR3 DNA reads TGCGCCAGCAGCTCCAGACCAGCCGCTAGCACAGATACGCAGTATTTT. This chain links TRBV5-1 with TRBJ2-3; D ambiguous. Germline loops: CDR1 SGHRS, CDR2 YFSETQ. The length of the CDR3 is 16 residues. V was shortened by 3 bases and J by 0 bases, with 14 bases between the two germline ends.

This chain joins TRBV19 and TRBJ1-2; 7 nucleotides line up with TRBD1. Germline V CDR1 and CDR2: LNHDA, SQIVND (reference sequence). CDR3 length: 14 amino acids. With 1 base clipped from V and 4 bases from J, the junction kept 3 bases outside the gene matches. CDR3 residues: CASSIAGTVYGYTF. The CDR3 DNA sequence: TGTGCCAGTAGTATAGCCGGGACAGTCTATGGCTACACCTTC.

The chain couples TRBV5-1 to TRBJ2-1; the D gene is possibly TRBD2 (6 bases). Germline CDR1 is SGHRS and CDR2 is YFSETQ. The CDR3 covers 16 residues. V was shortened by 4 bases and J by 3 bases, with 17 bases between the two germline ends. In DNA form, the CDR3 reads TGCGCCAGCAGCACGGCCTATTCCGGGAGCTACAATGAGCAGTTCTTC. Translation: CASSTAYSGSYNEQFF.

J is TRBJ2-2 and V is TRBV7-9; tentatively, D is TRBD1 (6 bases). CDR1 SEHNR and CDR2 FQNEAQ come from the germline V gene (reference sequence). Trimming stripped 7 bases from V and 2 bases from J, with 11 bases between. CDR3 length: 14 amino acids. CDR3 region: CASKRTDNTGELFF. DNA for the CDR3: TGTGCCAGCAAAAGGACAGATAACACCGGGGAGCTGTTTTTT.

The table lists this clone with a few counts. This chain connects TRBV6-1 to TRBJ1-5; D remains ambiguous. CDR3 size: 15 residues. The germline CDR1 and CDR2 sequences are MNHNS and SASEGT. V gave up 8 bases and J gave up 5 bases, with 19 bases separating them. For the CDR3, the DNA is TGTGCCAGCGCAAGCAGAATGCGGGGTGATCAGCCCCAGCATTTT. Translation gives CASASRMRGDQPQHF.

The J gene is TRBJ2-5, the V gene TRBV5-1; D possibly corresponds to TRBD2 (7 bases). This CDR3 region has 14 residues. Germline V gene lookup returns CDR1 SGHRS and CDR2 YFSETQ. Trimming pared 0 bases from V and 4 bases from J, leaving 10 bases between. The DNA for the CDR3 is TGCGCCAGCAGCTTGGGTCGGGGGGCAGAGACCCAGTACTTC. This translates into CASSLGRGAETQYF.

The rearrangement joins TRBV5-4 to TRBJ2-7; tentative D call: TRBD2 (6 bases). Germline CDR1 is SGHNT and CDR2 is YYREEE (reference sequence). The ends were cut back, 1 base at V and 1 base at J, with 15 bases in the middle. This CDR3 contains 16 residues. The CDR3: CASSLRGGTASYEQYF. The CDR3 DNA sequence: TGTGCCAGCAGCTTGAGGGGCGGGACGGCGTCCTACGAGCAGTACTTC.

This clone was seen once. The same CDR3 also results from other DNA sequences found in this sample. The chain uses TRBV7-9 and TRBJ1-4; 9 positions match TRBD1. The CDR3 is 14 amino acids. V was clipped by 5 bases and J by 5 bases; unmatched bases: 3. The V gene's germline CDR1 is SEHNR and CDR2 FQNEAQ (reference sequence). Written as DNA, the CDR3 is TGTGCCAGCAGCCAAGGACAGGGGAATGAAAAACTGTTTTTT. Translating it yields CASSQGQGNEKLFF.

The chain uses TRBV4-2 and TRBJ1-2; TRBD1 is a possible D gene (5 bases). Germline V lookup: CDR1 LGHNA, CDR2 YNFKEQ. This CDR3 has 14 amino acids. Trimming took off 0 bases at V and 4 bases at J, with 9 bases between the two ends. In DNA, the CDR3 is TGTGCCAGCAGCCAAGACAGGGCCCGCTATGGCTACACCTTC. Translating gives CASSQDRARYGYTF.

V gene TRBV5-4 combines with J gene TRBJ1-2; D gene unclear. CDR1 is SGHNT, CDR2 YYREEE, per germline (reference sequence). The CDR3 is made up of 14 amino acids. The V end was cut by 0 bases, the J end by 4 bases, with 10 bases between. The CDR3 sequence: CASSLARTVYGYTF. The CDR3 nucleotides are TGTGCCAGCAGCTTGGCCCGGACGGTCTATGGCTACACCTTC.

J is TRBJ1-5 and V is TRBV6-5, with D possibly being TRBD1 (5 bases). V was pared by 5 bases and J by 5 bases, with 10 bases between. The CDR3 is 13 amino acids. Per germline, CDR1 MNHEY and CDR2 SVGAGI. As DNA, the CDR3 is TGTGCCAGCAGTAGACAGTCCTATCAGCCCCAGCATTTT. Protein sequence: CASSRQSYQPQHF.

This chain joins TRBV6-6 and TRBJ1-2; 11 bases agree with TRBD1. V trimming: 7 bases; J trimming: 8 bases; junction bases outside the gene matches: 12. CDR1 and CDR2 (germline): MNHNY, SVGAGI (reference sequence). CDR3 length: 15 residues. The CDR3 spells CASTKNRDRGFGYTF. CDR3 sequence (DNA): TGTGCCAGCACCAAAAACCGGGACAGGGGGTTCGGCTACACCTTC.

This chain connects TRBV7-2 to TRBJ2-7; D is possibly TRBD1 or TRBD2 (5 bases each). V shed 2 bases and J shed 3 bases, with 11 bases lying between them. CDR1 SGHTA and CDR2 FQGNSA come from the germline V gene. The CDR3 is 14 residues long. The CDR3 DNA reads TGTGCCAGCAGCTTAACCCGGGACGGCTACGAGCAGTACTTC. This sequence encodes CASSLTRDGYEQYF.

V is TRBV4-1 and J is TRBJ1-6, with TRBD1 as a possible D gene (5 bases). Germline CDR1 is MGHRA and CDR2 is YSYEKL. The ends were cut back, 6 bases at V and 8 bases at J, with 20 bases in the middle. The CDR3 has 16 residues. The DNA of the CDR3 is TGCGCCAGCAGAACCTTTCGGGGCCCTATGGATTCACCCCTCCACTTT. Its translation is CASRTFRGPMDSPLHF.

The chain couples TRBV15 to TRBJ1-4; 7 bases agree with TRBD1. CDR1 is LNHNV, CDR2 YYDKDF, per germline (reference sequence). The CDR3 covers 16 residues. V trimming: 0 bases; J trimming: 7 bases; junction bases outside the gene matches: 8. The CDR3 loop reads CATSRDQGGIGEKLFF. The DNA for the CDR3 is TGTGCCACCAGCAGAGATCAGGGGGGAATAGGTGAAAAACTGTTTTTT.

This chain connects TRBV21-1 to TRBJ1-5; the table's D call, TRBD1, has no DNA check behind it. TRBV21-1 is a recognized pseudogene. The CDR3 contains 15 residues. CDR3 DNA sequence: TGTGCCAGCAGCGTTACCAGGGGGCGCCGACAGCCCCAGCATTTT. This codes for CASSVTRGRRQPQHF.

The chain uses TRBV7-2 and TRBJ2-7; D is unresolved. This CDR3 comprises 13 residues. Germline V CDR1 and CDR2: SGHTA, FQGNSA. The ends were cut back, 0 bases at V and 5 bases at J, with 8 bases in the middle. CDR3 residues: CASSLAPQNEQYF. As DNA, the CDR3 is TGTGCCAGCAGCTTAGCCCCTCAGAACGAGCAGTACTTC.

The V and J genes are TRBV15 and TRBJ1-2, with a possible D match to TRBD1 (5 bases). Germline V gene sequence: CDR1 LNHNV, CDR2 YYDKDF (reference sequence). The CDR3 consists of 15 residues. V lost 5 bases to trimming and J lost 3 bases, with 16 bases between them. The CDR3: CATSARGREDYGYTF. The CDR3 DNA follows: TGTGCCACCAGCGCTCGGGGCAGGGAGGACTATGGCTACACCTTC.

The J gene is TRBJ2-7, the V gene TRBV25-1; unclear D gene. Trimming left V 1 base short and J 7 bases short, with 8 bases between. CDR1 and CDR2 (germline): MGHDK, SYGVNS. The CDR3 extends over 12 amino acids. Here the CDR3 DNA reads TGTGCCAGCAGTGAATCATGGTCGGAGCAGTACTTC. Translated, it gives CASSESWSEQYF.

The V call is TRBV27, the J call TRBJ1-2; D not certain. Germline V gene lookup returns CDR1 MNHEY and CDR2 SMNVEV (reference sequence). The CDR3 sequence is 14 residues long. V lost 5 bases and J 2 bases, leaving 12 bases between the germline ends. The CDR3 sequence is CASSIRDSNYGYTF. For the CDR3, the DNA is TGTGCCAGCAGTATTCGAGACTCCAACTATGGCTACACCTTC.

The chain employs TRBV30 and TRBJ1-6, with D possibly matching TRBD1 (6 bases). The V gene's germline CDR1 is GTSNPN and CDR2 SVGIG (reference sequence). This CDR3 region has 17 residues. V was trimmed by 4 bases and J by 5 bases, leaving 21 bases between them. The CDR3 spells CAWTTGSLGGHNSPLHF. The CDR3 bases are TGTGCCTGGACAACAGGGTCCCTCGGGGGTCATAATTCACCCCTCCACTTT.

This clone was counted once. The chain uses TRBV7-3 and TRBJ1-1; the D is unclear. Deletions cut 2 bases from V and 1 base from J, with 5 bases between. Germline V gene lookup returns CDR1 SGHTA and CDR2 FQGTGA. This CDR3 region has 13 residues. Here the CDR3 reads CASSLQQNTEAFF. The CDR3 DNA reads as TGTGCCAGCAGCTTACAACAGAACACTGAAGCTTTCTTT.